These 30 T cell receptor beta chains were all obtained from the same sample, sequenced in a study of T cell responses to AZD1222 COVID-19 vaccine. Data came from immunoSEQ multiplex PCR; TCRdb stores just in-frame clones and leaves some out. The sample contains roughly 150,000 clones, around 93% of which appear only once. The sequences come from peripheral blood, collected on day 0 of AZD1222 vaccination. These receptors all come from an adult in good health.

CDR3 in DNA: TGTGCCAGCAGCCAGGGACTAGCGGGAGTGAAGGAGCAGTTCTTC. Translating gives CASSQGLAGVKEQFF. This chain joins TRBV6-6 and TRBJ2-1, with 14 bases lining up with TRBD2. Germline CDR1 is MNHNY and CDR2 is SVGAGI (reference sequence). The CDR3 runs 15 residues. Trimming took 6 bases from V and 10 from J; bases not matched to a gene: 8.

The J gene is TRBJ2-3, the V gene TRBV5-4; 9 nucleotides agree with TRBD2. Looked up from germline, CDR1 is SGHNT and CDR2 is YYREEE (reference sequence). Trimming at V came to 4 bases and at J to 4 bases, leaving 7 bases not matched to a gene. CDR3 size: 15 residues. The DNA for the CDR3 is TGTGCCAGCAGCCGAGCGGGGGGAGGCGCAGATACGCAGTATTTT. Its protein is CASSRAGGGADTQYF. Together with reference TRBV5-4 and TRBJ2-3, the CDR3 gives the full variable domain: ETGVTQSPTHLIKTRGQQVTLRCSSQSGHNTVSWYQQALGQGPQFIFQYYREEENGRGNFPPRFSGLQFPNYSSELNVNALELDDSALYLCASSRAGGGADTQYFGPGTRLTVL.

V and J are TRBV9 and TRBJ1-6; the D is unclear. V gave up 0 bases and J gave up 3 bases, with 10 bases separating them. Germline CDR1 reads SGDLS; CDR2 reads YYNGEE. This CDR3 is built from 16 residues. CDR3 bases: TGTGCCAGCAGCGTAGGTGGCAGCAACTATAATTCACCCCTCCACTTT. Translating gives CASSVGGSNYNSPLHF.

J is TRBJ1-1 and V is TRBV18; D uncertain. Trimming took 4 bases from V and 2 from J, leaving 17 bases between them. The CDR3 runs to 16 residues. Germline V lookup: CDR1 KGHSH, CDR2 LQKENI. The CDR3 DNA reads TGTGCCAGCTCACGAGCCCCCCAGTTCTCAAACACTGAAGCTTTCTTT. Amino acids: CASSRAPQFSNTEAFF.

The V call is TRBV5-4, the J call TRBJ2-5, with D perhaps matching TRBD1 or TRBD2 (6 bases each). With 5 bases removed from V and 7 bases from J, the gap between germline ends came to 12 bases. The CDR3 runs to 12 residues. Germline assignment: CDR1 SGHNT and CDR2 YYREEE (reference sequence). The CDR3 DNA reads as TGTGCCAGCAGATCGGAGGGGGGGACCCAGTACTTC. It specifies CASRSEGGTQYF.

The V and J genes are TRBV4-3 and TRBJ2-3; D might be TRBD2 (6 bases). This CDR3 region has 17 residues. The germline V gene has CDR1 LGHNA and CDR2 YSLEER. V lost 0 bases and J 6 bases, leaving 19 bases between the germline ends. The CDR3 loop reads CASSQDSPGGPGDTQYF. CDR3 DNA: TGCGCCAGCAGCCAAGATTCCCCCGGAGGGCCGGGGGATACGCAGTATTTT.

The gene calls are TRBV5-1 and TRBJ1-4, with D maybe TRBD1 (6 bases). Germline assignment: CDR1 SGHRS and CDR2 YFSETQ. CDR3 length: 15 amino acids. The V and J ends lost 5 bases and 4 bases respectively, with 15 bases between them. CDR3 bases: TGCGCCAGCAGAAAGATGGGGGGGCGTAATGAAAAACTGTTTTTT. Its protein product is CASRKMGGRNEKLFF.

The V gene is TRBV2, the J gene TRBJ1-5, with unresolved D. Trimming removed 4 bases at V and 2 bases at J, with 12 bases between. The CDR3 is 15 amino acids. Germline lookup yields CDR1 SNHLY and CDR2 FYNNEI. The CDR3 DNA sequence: TGTGCCAGCAGTGTGGGGAGCATTGGCAATCAGCCCCAGCATTTT. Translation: CASSVGSIGNQPQHF.

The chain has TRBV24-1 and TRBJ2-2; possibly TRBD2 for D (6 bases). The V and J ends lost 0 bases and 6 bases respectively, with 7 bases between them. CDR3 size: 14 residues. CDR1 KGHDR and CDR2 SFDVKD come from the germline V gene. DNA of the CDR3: TGTGCCACCAGTGATTTGCCTAGCGCCGGGGAGCTGTTTTTT. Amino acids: CATSDLPSAGELFF.

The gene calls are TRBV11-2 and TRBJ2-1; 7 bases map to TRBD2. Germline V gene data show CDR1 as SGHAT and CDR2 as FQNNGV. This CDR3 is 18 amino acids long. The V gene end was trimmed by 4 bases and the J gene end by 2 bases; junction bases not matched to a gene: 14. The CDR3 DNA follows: TGTGCCAGCAGCTATGCACGGGAGCGGGAAGGGGCCTACAATGAGCAGTTCTTC. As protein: CASSYAREREGAYNEQFF.

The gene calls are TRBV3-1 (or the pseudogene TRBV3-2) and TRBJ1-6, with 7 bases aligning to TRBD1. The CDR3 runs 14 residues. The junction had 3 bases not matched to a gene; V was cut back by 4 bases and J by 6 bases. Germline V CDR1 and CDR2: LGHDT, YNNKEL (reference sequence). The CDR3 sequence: CASSRGQTNSPLHF. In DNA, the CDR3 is TGTGCCAGCAGCCGGGGACAGACTAATTCACCCCTCCACTTT.

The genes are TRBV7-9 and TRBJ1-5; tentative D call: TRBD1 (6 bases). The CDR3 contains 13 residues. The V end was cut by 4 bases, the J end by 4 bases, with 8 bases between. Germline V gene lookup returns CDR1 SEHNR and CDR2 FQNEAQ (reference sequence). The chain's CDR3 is CASSSTGNQPQHF. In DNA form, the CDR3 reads TGTGCCAGCAGCTCGACAGGAAATCAGCCCCAGCATTTT.

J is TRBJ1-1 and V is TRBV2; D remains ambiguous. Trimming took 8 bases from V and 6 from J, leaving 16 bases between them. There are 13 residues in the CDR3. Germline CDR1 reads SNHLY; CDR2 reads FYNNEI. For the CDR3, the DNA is TGTGCCAGCGGGGAAGGGAGGGTGGCTGAAGCTTTCTTT. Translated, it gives CASGEGRVAEAFF.

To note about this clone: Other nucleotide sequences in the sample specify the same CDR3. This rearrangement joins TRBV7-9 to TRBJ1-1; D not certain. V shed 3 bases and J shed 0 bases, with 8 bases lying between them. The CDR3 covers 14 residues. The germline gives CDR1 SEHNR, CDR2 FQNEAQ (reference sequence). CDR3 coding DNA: TGTGCCAGCAGCTTGAGCAGTATGAACACTGAAGCTTTCTTT. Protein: CASSLSSMNTEAFF.

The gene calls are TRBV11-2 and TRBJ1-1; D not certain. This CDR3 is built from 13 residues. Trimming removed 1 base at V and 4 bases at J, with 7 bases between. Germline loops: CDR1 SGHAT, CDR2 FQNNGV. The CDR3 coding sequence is TGTGCCAGCAGCTTAGCCCTAGGCACTGAAGCTTTCTTT. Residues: CASSLALGTEAFF. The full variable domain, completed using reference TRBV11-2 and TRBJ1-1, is EAGVAQSPRYKIIEKRQSVAFWCNPISGHATLYWYQQILGQGPKLLIQFQNNGVVDDSQLPKDRFSAERLKGVDSTLKIQPAKLEDSAVYLCASSLALGTEAFFGQGTRLTVV.

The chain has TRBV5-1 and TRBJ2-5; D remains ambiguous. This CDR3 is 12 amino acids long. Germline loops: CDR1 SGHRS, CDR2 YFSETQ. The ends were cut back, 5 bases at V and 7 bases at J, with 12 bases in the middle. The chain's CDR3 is CASRRTDVTQYF. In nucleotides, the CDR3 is TGCGCCAGCAGACGGACGGACGTGACCCAGTACTTC.

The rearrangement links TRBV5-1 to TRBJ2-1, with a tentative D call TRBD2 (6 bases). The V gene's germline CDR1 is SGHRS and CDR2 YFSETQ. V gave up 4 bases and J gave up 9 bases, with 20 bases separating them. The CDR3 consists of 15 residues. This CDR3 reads CASSLNEVPGVEQFF. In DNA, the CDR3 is TGCGCCAGCAGCCTGAACGAGGTACCGGGGGTTGAGCAGTTCTTC. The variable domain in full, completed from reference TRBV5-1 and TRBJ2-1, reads KAGVTQTPRYLIKTRGQQVTLSCSPISGHRSVSWYQQTPGQGLQFLFEYFSETQRNKGNFPGRFSGRQFSNSRSEMNVSTLELGDSALYLCASSLNEVPGVEQFFGPGTRLTVL.

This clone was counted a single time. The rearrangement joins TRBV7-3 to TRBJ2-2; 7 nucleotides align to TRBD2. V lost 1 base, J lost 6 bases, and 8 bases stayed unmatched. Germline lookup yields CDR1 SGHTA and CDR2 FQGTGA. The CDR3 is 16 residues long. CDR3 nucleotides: TGTGCCAGCAGCTTAAGCGGCGGGAGATCTCCCGGGGAGCTGTTTTTT. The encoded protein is CASSLSGGRSPGELFF.

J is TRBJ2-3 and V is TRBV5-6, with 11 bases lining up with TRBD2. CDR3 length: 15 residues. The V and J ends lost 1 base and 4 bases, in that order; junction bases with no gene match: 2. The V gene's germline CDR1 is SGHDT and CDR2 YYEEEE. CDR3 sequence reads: CASSLKLAGADTQYF. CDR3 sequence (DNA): TGTGCCAGCAGCTTGAAACTAGCGGGAGCAGATACGCAGTATTTT.

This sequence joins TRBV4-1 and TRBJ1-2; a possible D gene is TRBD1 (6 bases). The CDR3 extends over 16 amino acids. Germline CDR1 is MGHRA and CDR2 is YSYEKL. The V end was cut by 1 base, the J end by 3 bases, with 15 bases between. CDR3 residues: CASSQGLGGGDYGYTF. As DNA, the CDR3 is TGCGCCAGCAGCCAAGGTCTTGGAGGGGGGGACTATGGCTACACCTTC.

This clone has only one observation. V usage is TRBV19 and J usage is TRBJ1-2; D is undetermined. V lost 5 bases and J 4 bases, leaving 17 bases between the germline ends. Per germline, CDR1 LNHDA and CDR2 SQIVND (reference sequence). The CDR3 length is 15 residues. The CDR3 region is CASSFSPSGLYGYTF. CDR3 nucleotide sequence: TGTGCCAGTAGTTTCTCTCCCTCGGGTCTCTATGGCTACACCTTC.

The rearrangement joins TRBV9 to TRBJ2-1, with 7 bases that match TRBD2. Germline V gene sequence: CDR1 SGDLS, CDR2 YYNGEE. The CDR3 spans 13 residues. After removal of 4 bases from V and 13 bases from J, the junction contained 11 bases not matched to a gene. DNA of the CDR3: TGTGCCAGCAGCCCCCCTTTAAGCGGGACCCAGTTCTTC. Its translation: CASSPPLSGTQFF.

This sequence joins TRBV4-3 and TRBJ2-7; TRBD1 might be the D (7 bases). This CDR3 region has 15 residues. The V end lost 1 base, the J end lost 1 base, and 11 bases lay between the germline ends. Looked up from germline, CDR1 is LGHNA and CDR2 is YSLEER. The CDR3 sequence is CASSQATGRSYEQYF. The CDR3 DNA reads TGCGCCAGCAGCCAAGCGACAGGGAGGTCCTACGAGCAGTACTTC.

The CDR3 region has the DNA TGTGCCAGCAGTTCTCTGACTACCGCAGATACGCAGTATTTT. Protein: CASSSLTTADTQYF. The chain combines TRBV27 with TRBJ2-3, with D perhaps matching TRBD2 (5 bases). CDR1 is MNHEY, CDR2 SMNVEV, per germline (reference sequence). V gave up 4 bases and J gave up 4 bases, with 12 bases separating them. CDR3 length: 14 amino acids.

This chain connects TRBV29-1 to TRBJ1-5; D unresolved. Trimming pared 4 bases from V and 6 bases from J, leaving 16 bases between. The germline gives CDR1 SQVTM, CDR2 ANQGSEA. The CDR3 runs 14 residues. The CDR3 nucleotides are TGCAGCGTTGGGGGAAGCCCAAAGGGTCAGCCCCAGCATTTT. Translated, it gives CSVGGSPKGQPQHF.

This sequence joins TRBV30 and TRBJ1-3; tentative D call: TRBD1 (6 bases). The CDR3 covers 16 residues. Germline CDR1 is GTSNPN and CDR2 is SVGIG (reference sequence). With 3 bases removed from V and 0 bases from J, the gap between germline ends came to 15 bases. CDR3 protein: CAWRLGGRSSGNTIYF. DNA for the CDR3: TGTGCCTGGAGACTAGGGGGGCGCAGCTCTGGAAACACCATATATTTT. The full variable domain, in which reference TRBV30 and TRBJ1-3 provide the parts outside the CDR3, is SQTIHQWPATLVQPVGSPLSLECTVEGTSNPNLYWYRQAAGRGLQLLFYSVGIGQISSEVPQNLSASRPQDRQFILSSKKLLLSDSGFYLCAWRLGGRSSGNTIYFGEGSWLTVV.

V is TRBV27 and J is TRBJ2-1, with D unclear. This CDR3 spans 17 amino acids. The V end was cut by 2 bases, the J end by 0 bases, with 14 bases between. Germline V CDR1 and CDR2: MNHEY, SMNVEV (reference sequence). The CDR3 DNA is TGTGCCAGCAGTTTAGTGCCGATTGTGAGCTCCTACAATGAGCAGTTCTTC. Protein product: CASSLVPIVSSYNEQFF.

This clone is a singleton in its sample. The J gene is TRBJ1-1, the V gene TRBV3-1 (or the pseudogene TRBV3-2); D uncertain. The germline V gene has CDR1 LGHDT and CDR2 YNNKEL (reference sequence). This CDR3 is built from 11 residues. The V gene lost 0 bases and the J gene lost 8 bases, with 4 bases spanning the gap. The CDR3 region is CASSQDAEAFF. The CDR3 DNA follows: TGTGCCAGCAGCCAAGACGCAGAAGCTTTCTTT.

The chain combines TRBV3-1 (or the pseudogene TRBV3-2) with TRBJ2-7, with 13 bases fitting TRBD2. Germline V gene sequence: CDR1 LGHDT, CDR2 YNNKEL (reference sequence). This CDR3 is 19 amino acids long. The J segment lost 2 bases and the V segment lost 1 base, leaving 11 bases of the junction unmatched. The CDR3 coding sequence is TGTGCCAGCAGCCAAGTTAGTGGGGGACTAGCGGGATCGGCCTACGAGCAGTACTTC. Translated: CASSQVSGGLAGSAYEQYF.

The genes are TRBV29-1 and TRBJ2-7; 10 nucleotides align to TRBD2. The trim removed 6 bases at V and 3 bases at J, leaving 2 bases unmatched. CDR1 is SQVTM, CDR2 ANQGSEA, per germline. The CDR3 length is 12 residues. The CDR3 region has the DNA TGCAGCGTCCTAGCGGGAGACTACGAGCAGTACTTC. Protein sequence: CSVLAGDYEQYF.